The T cell receptor beta chain described here comes from a study of response to subunit inactivated influenza vaccine. Study results and limitations: The study's authors posited that every seasonal influenza vaccination enlists few new T cells.

TCRdb reprocessed the RT-PCR reads with MiXCR, giving one entry per CDR3 protein. The table has 700,000 to 800,000 distinct CDR3 sequences, about 18% seen once. The germline V gene has CDR1 SGHRS and CDR2 YFSETQ. Trimming took off 4 bases at V and 8 bases at J, with 18 bases between the two ends. CDR3 length: 15 residues. This clonotype turned up a few times. What it binds is not known. This receptor was obtained from a man in his fifties or sixties who received an inactivated influenza vaccine. The chain carries TRBV5-1 and TRBJ1-4; perhaps TRBD1 as D (6 bases). The sequencing here drew on PBMCs from blood, taken approximately 5 days after vaccination. The CDR3 protein is CASSIDTRGGEKLFF. CDR3 in DNA: TGCGCCAGCAGCATCGACACCAGGGGAGGCGAAAAACTGTTTTTT.